This T cell receptor beta chain was observed in a study of blood T cell repertoires in COVID-19. Study-level background: Spain, Italy and the United States supplied samples that represented acute and convalescent COVID-19. Sources were T cells, B-cell-depleted T cells, or PBMCs; the material itself was cDNA or gDNA.

The CDR3 totals 14 residues. Germline loops: CDR1 LGHDT, CDR2 YNNKEL (reference sequence). Trimming took off 2 bases at V and 7 bases at J, with 14 bases between the two ends. Original methodology: Amplification with reference gene primers provided the estimates of nucleated cell counts. Libraries were prepared by immunoSEQ multiplex PCR; TCRdb keeps only in-frame clonotypes and omits some of them. Clonal size and the V and J genes are those of that table, whereas D and trimming came from the DNA. Among 150,000 to 200,000 clones listed, 70% to 80% were seen once. V and J are TRBV3-1 (or the pseudogene TRBV3-2) and TRBJ1-2; no definite D call. Sequencing was carried out using peripheral blood. The receptor comes from a woman between 50 and 59 years old with active or convalescent COVID-19. CDR3 in amino acids: CASSQSSPRSGYTF. For the CDR3, the DNA is TGTGCCAGCAGCCAATCCAGCCCCAGGTCTGGCTACACCTTC.